A selection of T cell receptor beta chains follows, all from one sample in a study of PD-L1 blockade in urothelial cancer. TCRdb's table, derived via immunoSEQ multiplex PCR, lists solely in-frame clones and lacks some. The sample shows tens of thousands of clones, 85% to 90% of them seen only once. Sequences were derived from PBMCs, sampled around atezolizumab (anti-PD-L1) treatment. Receptors were obtained from a man between 60 and 75 years old with urothelial cancer. Each CDR3 is given with its conserved first and last residue. Fields, in order: J gene, D gene, V gene, clone size, CDR3 DNA, CDR3 protein. D genes are given only for firm matches. Size is stated for part of the rows, as once, few or many counts, or as a class when the clone is expanded.

j_call: TRBJ2-5
d_call: -
v_call: TRBV7-3
clone_size: -
cdr3_nt: TGTGCCAGCAGCGACTTTTCCTTAGCGGAACAAGAGACCCAGTACTTC
cdr3_aa: CASSDFSLAEQETQYF

j_call: TRBJ2-7
d_call: TRBD2
v_call: TRBV4-3
clone_size: -
cdr3_nt: TGCGCCAGCAGCCAGATAGCGGGACCCTACGAGCAGTACTTC
cdr3_aa: CASSQIAGPYEQYF

j_call: TRBJ2-2
d_call: -
v_call: TRBV7-9
clone_size: -
cdr3_nt: TGTGCCAGCAGCTTAGGACAGACACCCACCGGGGAGCTGTTTTTT
cdr3_aa: CASSLGQTPTGELFF

j_call: TRBJ2-1
d_call: -
v_call: TRBV6-6
clone_size: -
cdr3_nt: TGTGCCAGCAGCGGACAGAACTCCTACAATGAGCAGTTCTTC
cdr3_aa: CASSGQNSYNEQFF

j_call: TRBJ2-1
d_call: TRBD2
v_call: TRBV27
clone_size: -
cdr3_nt: TGTGCCAGCAGCCACGGACTAGCAGGAGGCAATGAGCAGTTCTTC
cdr3_aa: CASSHGLAGGNEQFF

j_call: TRBJ2-7
d_call: TRBD2
v_call: TRBV6-5
clone_size: -
cdr3_nt: TGTGCCAGCAGTTACCTGGCTAGCGGAACCTACGAGCAGTACTTC
cdr3_aa: CASSYLASGTYEQYF

j_call: TRBJ1-2
d_call: -
v_call: TRBV6-5
clone_size: few
cdr3_nt: TGTGCCAGCAGTTACTATGGACAGTTATATGGCTACACCTTC
cdr3_aa: CASSYYGQLYGYTF

j_call: TRBJ2-7
d_call: TRBD1
v_call: TRBV19
clone_size: -
cdr3_nt: TGTGCCAGTAGTTATAACCGGGACAGGGGCTACGAGCAGTACTTC
cdr3_aa: CASSYNRDRGYEQYF

j_call: TRBJ2-1
d_call: TRBD2
v_call: TRBV6-5
clone_size: -
cdr3_nt: TGTGCCAGCAGTTATAGCGGGGTGAACAATGAGCAGTTCTTC
cdr3_aa: CASSYSGVNNEQFF

j_call: TRBJ2-7
d_call: TRBD1
v_call: TRBV5-8
clone_size: -
cdr3_nt: TGTGCCAGCAGCTTATTAGGGGGCGCATACGAGCAGTACTTC
cdr3_aa: CASSLLGGAYEQYF

j_call: TRBJ1-2
d_call: -
v_call: TRBV7-2
clone_size: -
cdr3_nt: TGTGCCAGCAGCTTACAGGGAAGCTATGGCTACACCTTC
cdr3_aa: CASSLQGSYGYTF

j_call: TRBJ2-3
d_call: TRBD2
v_call: TRBV28
clone_size: few
cdr3_nt: TGTGCCAGCAGTACTTCCTACTCGACTAGCGGGACGACAGATACGCAGTATTTT
cdr3_aa: CASSTSYSTSGTTDTQYF

j_call: TRBJ1-2
d_call: -
v_call: TRBV29-1
clone_size: -
cdr3_nt: TGCAGCGTGGACAGTCCTAACTATGGCTACACCTTC
cdr3_aa: CSVDSPNYGYTF